These 25 T cell receptor beta chains share one sample of origin, sequenced in a study of control samples from healthy donors and cancer patients. Clones were read by immunoSEQ multiplex PCR, and TCRdb kept only the in-frame ones, dropping some. The profile covers over 200,000 clones, with more than 65% appearing a single time and more than 10% taken by the ten largest. Material: PBMCs. The source is a woman aged 55 to 70 with lung cancer.

This rearrangement joins TRBV19 to TRBJ1-1; D call uncertain. The CDR3 extends over 15 amino acids. CDR1 LNHDA and CDR2 SQIVND come from the germline V gene (reference sequence). Trimming stripped 7 bases from V and 8 bases from J, with 23 bases between. In DNA, the CDR3 is TGTGCCAGTACTACCCTACATTTGGGGAAATCGGAAGCTTTCTTT. Protein: CASTTLHLGKSEAFF.

This chain joins TRBV19 and TRBJ1-3; D is ambiguous. The V gene lost 7 bases and the J gene lost 1 base, with 11 bases spanning the gap. Germline V CDR1 and CDR2: LNHDA, SQIVND (reference sequence). The length of the CDR3 is 14 residues. The CDR3 DNA sequence: TGTGCCAGTATGTCTGGAGGGTCTGGAAACACCATATATTTT. Protein product: CASMSGGSGNTIYF.

This rearrangement joins TRBV7-2 to TRBJ1-1, with 8 bases that match TRBD1. Germline V gene sequence: CDR1 SGHTA, CDR2 FQGNSA. V was clipped by 5 bases and J by 5 bases; unmatched bases: 10. CDR3 length: 15 amino acids. CDR3 amino acids: CASSLLDRGGTEAFF. CDR3 bases: TGTGCCAGCAGCCTCCTAGACAGGGGCGGTACTGAAGCTTTCTTT.

This clone was observed a handful of times. The genes are TRBV24-1 and TRBJ2-1; 12 bases fit TRBD1. Germline V gene lookup returns CDR1 KGHDR and CDR2 SFDVKD. The CDR3 is 15 residues long. The ends lost 2 bases at V and 6 bases at J; junction bases unmatched: 1. The DNA of the CDR3 is TGTGCCACCAGTGATTCGGGACAGGGGGCCAATGAGCAGTTCTTC. Translated: CATSDSGQGANEQFF.

The rearrangement joins TRBV6-5 to TRBJ2-5, with TRBD2 identical over 8 bases. This CDR3 is built from 15 residues. V shed 6 bases and J 5 bases; nucleotides not matched to a gene: 11. CDR1 MNHEY and CDR2 SVGAGI come from the germline V gene. CDR3 bases: TGTGCCAGCAGAACCTTCGGGGGGGCAGGGGAGACCCAGTACTTC. Translating it yields CASRTFGGAGETQYF.

This clone has a single count. The V and J genes are TRBV18 and TRBJ1-2; no clear D gene. The germline V and J ends were trimmed by 2 bases and 6 bases, with 13 bases remaining between them. This CDR3 is 14 amino acids long. Germline V lookup: CDR1 KGHSH, CDR2 LQKENI. The CDR3 DNA sequence: TGTGCCAGCTCACCAACACAGATGGTTGATGGCTACACCTTC. Translated: CASSPTQMVDGYTF.

The gene calls are TRBV5-5 and TRBJ1-1; maybe TRBD1 (5 bases). Trimming cost V 0 bases and J 4 bases, with 13 bases left between them. The CDR3 is 15 residues long. Per the germline V gene, CDR1 is SGHKS and CDR2 is YYEKEE (reference sequence). For the CDR3, the DNA is TGTGCCAGCAGCTTGGGATCAGGGACGGTCACTGAAGCTTTCTTT. Translation: CASSLGSGTVTEAFF.

The V and J genes are TRBV19 and TRBJ2-7; 11 nucleotides match TRBD2. CDR1 is LNHDA and CDR2 is SQIVND in the germline V gene (reference sequence). This CDR3 has 15 amino acids. The junction had 8 bases not matched to a gene; V was cut back by 4 bases and J by 6 bases. Here the CDR3 reads CASSKLAGVGSEQYF. DNA for the CDR3: TGTGCCAGTAGTAAACTAGCGGGAGTTGGGTCCGAGCAGTACTTC.

This clone has just one count. V is TRBV5-4 and J is TRBJ1-2, with D unresolved. The CDR3 runs to 15 residues. The germline V gene encodes CDR1 SGHNT and CDR2 YYREEE (reference sequence). Trimming took off 0 bases at V and 4 bases at J, with 13 bases between the two ends. This chain's CDR3 is CASSLARSGSYGYTF. CDR3 coding DNA: TGTGCCAGCAGCTTGGCCCGGTCGGGGTCCTATGGCTACACCTTC.

This clone qualifies as medium-sized (0.01 to 0.1%). Within the sample, other DNA sequences also encode this same CDR3. The CDR3 bases are TGTGCCAGCAGCGTTGACAGAAACACTGAAGCTTTCTTT. This gives the protein CASSVDRNTEAFF. The V gene is TRBV7-3, the J gene TRBJ1-1; D perhaps matches TRBD1 (5 bases). V gave up 5 bases and J gave up 2 bases, with 9 bases separating them. CDR3 size: 13 residues. Germline assignment: CDR1 SGHTA and CDR2 FQGTGA.

The rearrangement uses TRBV5-1 and TRBJ2-3; D perhaps matches TRBD1 (6 bases). The length of the CDR3 is 14 residues. CDR1 is SGHRS and CDR2 is YFSETQ in the germline V gene. The ends were cut back, 0 bases at V and 5 bases at J, with 10 bases in the middle. CDR3 bases: TGCGCCAGCAGCTTGGGGACAGAGGGAGATACGCAGTATTTT. Translation: CASSLGTEGDTQYF. Full variable domain (outside the CDR3, taken from reference TRBV5-1 and TRBJ2-3): KAGVTQTPRYLIKTRGQQVTLSCSPISGHRSVSWYQQTPGQGLQFLFEYFSETQRNKGNFPGRFSGRQFSNSRSEMNVSTLELGDSALYLCASSLGTEGDTQYFGPGTRLTVL.

V gene TRBV28 combines with J gene TRBJ2-7; D gene uncertain. The CDR3 has 14 amino acids. V was trimmed by 5 bases and J by 6 bases, leaving 17 bases between them. The V gene's germline CDR1 is MDHEN and CDR2 SYDVKM. CDR3 nucleotides: TGTGCCAGCAGTAGATACACGACCCTAATCGAGCAGTACTTC. Translating it yields CASSRYTTLIEQYF.

The V and J genes are TRBV3-1 (or the pseudogene TRBV3-2) and TRBJ2-3, with unresolved D. The germline V gene encodes CDR1 LGHDT and CDR2 YNNKEL (reference sequence). V lost 5 bases, J lost 3 bases, and 9 bases lay in between. The CDR3 contains 13 residues. CDR3 bases: TGTGCCAGCAGCGCCTCTGGGACAGATACGCAGTATTTT. It yields the protein CASSASGTDTQYF.

This clone was detected once. The V and J genes are TRBV20-1 and TRBJ1-4; D is uncertain. CDR3 length: 11 amino acids. Trimming removed 8 bases from V and 0 bases from J, with 4 bases in between. CDR1 and CDR2 from the germline V gene are DFQATT and SNEGSKA (reference sequence). The CDR3 protein is CSPATNEKLFF. The CDR3 DNA reads as TGCAGTCCCGCAACTAATGAAAAACTGTTTTTT.

The chain joins TRBV21-1 to TRBJ1-1; no check of the table's D call, TRBD1, against the DNA was made. TRBV21-1 is a pseudogene locus. The CDR3 has 13 residues. DNA of the CDR3: TGTGCCAGCAGCAAATCAGATCTGGCTGAAGCTTTCTTT. Translation: CASSKSDLAEAFF.

V usage is TRBV7-3 and J usage is TRBJ2-1, with 12 bases fitting TRBD1. Germline CDR1 is SGHTA and CDR2 is FQGTGA. The CDR3 is 16 residues long. V gave up 5 bases and J gave up 7 bases; unmatched junction bases: 9. DNA for the CDR3: TGTGCCAGCAGCCTCGGACCGGGACAGGGGGCGAATGAGCAGTTCTTC. Translating it yields CASSLGPGQGANEQFF.

The chain's CDR3 is CASSLARTGSRDGYTF. The CDR3 bases are TGCGCCAGCAGCTTGGCCAGAACGGGATCTAGGGATGGCTACACCTTC. The chain couples TRBV5-1 to TRBJ1-2; D unclear. Germline V gene sequence: CDR1 SGHRS, CDR2 YFSETQ. Between the trimmed V and J ends, which lost 0 bases and 6 bases, there was a span of 18 bases. This CDR3 is built from 16 residues. The variable domain in full, with the rest retrieved from reference TRBV5-1 and TRBJ1-2, is KAGVTQTPRYLIKTRGQQVTLSCSPISGHRSVSWYQQTPGQGLQFLFEYFSETQRNKGNFPGRFSGRQFSNSRSEMNVSTLELGDSALYLCASSLARTGSRDGYTFGSGTRLTVV.

J is TRBJ1-6 and V is TRBV7-8; D is unclear. This CDR3 is built from 14 residues. V was shortened by 0 bases and J by 7 bases, with 7 bases between the two germline ends. The germline gives CDR1 SGHVS, CDR2 FQNEAQ. The CDR3 DNA reads as TGTGCCAGCAGCTTAGCTATAGTCAATTCACCCCTCCACTTT. It specifies CASSLAIVNSPLHF.

This clone was counted between two and nine times. J is TRBJ1-3 and V is TRBV5-1, with 10 bases matching TRBD1. V gave up 3 bases and J gave up 2 bases; unmatched junction bases: 2. CDR1 is SGHRS, CDR2 YFSETQ, per germline. The CDR3 is made up of 15 amino acids. The CDR3 region has the DNA TGCGCCAGCAGCTGGGGACAGGGGACTGGAAACACCATATATTTT. The encoded protein is CASSWGQGTGNTIYF.

The chain links TRBV19 to TRBJ2-2, with 8 nucleotides matching TRBD2. The CDR3 loop spans 14 amino acids. The germline V gene has CDR1 LNHDA and CDR2 SQIVND (reference sequence). With V trimmed by 6 bases and J by 7 bases, 7 bases remained unmatched. In nucleotides, the CDR3 is TGTGCCAGTAGCCCCGGCGGGGGGTTCGGGGAGCTGTTTTTT. Amino acids: CASSPGGGFGELFF.

The chain has TRBV14 and TRBJ1-1; D gene ambiguous. CDR3 length equals 12 residues. The germline gives CDR1 SGHDN, CDR2 FVKESK. Trimming left V 4 bases short and J 10 bases short, with 13 bases between. The DNA for the CDR3 is TGTGCCAGCAGCCCTTCAGCGGTGGTAGCTTTCTTT. Its translation is CASSPSAVVAFF.

This chain links TRBV29-1 with TRBJ2-3, with D perhaps TRBD2 (5 bases). This CDR3 comprises 12 residues. V was cut by 5 bases and J by 1 base, with 7 bases left in between. The germline CDR1 and CDR2 sequences are SQVTM and ANQGSEA. The CDR3 is CSVMEGTDTQYF. In DNA, the CDR3 is TGCAGCGTTATGGAGGGCACAGATACGCAGTATTTT.

The chain recombines TRBV5-6 with TRBJ2-5; 8 nucleotides match TRBD2. The junction had 11 bases not matched to a gene; V was cut back by 5 bases and J by 5 bases. Germline V gene data show CDR1 as SGHDT and CDR2 as YYEEEE. The CDR3 contains 15 residues. As DNA, the CDR3 is TGTGCCAGCAGTAAAGGACTAGCCTTAGGGGAGACCCAGTACTTC. Its protein product is CASSKGLALGETQYF. The variable domain in full, completed from reference TRBV5-6 and TRBJ2-5, reads DAGVTQSPTHLIKTRGQQVTLRCSPKSGHDTVSWYQQALGQGPQFIFQYYEEEERQRGNFPDRFSGHQFPNYSSELNVNALLLGDSALYLCASSKGLALGETQYFGPGTRLLVL.

In this sample, this clone turned up a few times. The chain carries TRBV20-1 and TRBJ2-3; D is unclear. The CDR3 is 15 amino acids. Germline V gene data show CDR1 as DFQATT and CDR2 as SNEGSKA (reference sequence). Trimming cost V 3 bases and J 6 bases, with 19 bases left between them. The CDR3 DNA is TGCAGTGCTAGTACCCTGCACATTCCCACCGATACGCAGTATTTT. This encodes CSASTLHIPTDTQYF.

The V call is TRBV4-1, the J call TRBJ1-2, with 7 positions matching TRBD1. CDR3 length: 16 amino acids. V shed 2 bases and J 8 bases; nucleotides not matched to a gene: 14. Germline V gene lookup returns CDR1 MGHRA and CDR2 YSYEKL. This CDR3 is CASSQSYGDSLRGYTF. DNA of the CDR3: TGCGCCAGCAGCCAATCTTACGGGGACAGTCTACGGGGCTACACCTTC.